The 9 T cell receptor beta chains below were found in one sample sequenced in a study of post-analysis software for immune sequencing data. The study, taken as a whole, reports: Elevated frequency relative to controls characterized roughly 5 TRBV segments in patients, TRBV5-6, TRBV5-1 and TRBV20-1 among them.

The antigens for these receptors are not known. cDNA libraries of TCR beta carried unique molecular identifiers. From the PCR reads, TCRdb called clonotypes with MiXCR, one entry per CDR3 protein. The data contain approximately 440,000 distinct CDR3 sequences, around 40% of them singletons. The sequenced sample consisted of blood. The receptors originated from a girl between 10 and 17 years old with multiple sclerosis.

The chain couples TRBV6-5 to TRBJ2-1, with TRBD2 matching over 8 bases. The length of the CDR3 is 15 residues. V trimming: 5 bases; J trimming: 3 bases; junction bases outside the gene matches: 6. Looked up from germline, CDR1 is MNHEY and CDR2 is SVGAGI. CDR3 in amino acids: CASSGPGGNYNEQFF. CDR3 nucleotides: TGTGCCAGCAGTGGCCCGGGGGGGAACTACAATGAGCAGTTCTTC.

The chain combines TRBV9 with TRBJ1-2, with a possible D match to TRBD1 (6 bases). Trimming removed 3 bases at V and 5 bases at J, with 14 bases between. Germline loops: CDR1 SGDLS, CDR2 YYNGEE. This CDR3 comprises 14 residues. The CDR3 sequence: CASSATGGPYGYTF. Here the CDR3 DNA reads TGTGCCAGCAGCGCGACAGGAGGCCCGTATGGCTACACCTTC.

The CDR3 sequence: CSVEEGRDGYTF. For the CDR3, the DNA is TGCAGCGTTGAGGAGGGTAGAGATGGCTACACCTTC. V is TRBV29-1 and J is TRBJ1-2; D gene unclear. The V gene's germline CDR1 is SQVTM and CDR2 ANQGSEA. The CDR3 is 12 amino acids. V dropped 3 bases and J dropped 6 bases, with 11 bases sitting between them.

This clonotype was seen a few times. This chain uses TRBV20-1 with TRBJ2-1; D remains unclear. Trimming removed 3 bases from V and 6 bases from J, with 15 bases in between. CDR3 length: 14 residues. Per germline, CDR1 DFQATT and CDR2 SNEGSKA (reference sequence). This chain's CDR3 is CSASNQIGRNEQFF. The CDR3 DNA sequence: TGCAGTGCTAGTAACCAAATAGGGCGCAATGAGCAGTTCTTC.

This clonotype was detected only a few times. The chain recombines TRBV20-1 with TRBJ2-1, with TRBD2 identical over 8 bases. The CDR3 covers 16 residues. In germline, CDR1 is DFQATT, CDR2 SNEGSKA (reference sequence). Trimming cost V 1 base and J 3 bases; bases outside gene matches: 8. CDR3 DNA: TGCAGTGCTAGAGTGAGGCTAGCGGGTCACTACAATGAGCAGTTCTTC. Its translation: CSARVRLAGHYNEQFF.

V and J are TRBV2 and TRBJ2-7, with TRBD1 matching 8 bases. V dropped 6 bases and J dropped 6; count of bases not matched to a gene: 10. Per germline, CDR1 SNHLY and CDR2 FYNNEI. This CDR3 is built from 14 residues. The CDR3 DNA is TGTGCCAGCAGCGAACAAACCGGGACAGGCGAGCAGTACTTC. This translates into CASSEQTGTGEQYF.

V and J are TRBV12-3 or TRBV12-4 and TRBJ2-3; 9 nucleotides line up with TRBD2. With V trimmed by 6 bases and J by 1 base, 5 bases remained unmatched. This CDR3 comprises 15 residues. The CDR3 reads CASRPGLAGTDTQYF. The CDR3 DNA reads TGTGCCAGCAGACCGGGACTAGCAGGCACAGATACGCAGTATTTT.

The CDR3 sequence: CASSLSRTVKETQYF. In DNA form, the CDR3 reads TGTGCCAGCAGTTTATCCCGAACAGTGAAAGAGACCCAGTACTTC. The gene calls are TRBV12-3 or TRBV12-4 and TRBJ2-5; D is unclear. CDR3 length equals 15 residues. V lost 2 bases, J lost 3 bases, and 13 bases lay in between.

The chain has TRBV29-1 and TRBJ2-7; D not resolved. CDR1 and CDR2 from the germline V gene are SQVTM and ANQGSEA. The CDR3 consists of 11 residues. V dropped 5 bases and J dropped 2 bases, with 7 bases sitting between them. This CDR3 reads CSVLETYEQYF. The DNA of the CDR3 is TGCAGCGTTCTGGAGACCTACGAGCAGTACTTC.